This paragraph covers one TCR beta chain sequence. Produced via immunoSEQ multiplex PCR; TCRdb's table is partial and in-frame only. The repertoire holds 310,000 or so clones, with roughly 85% as singletons. Cohort placement rested on clinical history that participants reported themselves. Recovered Cohort 3 donors showed two negative PCRs, clearance, or symptom resolution. These data come from a study of blood T cell repertoires in COVID-19. Background on the study: Italy, Spain and the United States were the sources of the convalescent and acute COVID-19 samples.

Input material: PBMCs or T cells enriched from blood (not recorded which). This receptor was identified in a woman in her twenties or thirties who had recovered from COVID-19.

Written as DNA, the CDR3 is TGCGCCAGCAGCTTGGCTAGTGCATCAGATACGCAGTATTTT. Its translation is CASSLASASDTQYF. V and J are TRBV5-1 and TRBJ2-3; D gene ambiguous. V lost 0 bases, J lost 4 bases, and 9 bases lay in between. The germline V gene encodes CDR1 SGHRS and CDR2 YFSETQ. CDR3 length: 14 amino acids.